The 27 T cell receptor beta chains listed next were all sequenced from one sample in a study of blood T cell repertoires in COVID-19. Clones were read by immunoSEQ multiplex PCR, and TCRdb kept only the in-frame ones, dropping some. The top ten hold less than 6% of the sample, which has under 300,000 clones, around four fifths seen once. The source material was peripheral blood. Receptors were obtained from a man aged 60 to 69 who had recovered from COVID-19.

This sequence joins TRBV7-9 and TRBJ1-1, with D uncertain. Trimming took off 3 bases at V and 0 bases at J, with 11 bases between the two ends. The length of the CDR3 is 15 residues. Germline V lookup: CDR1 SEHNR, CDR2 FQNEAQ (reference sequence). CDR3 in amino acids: CASSFGGAMNTEAFF. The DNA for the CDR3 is TGTGCCAGCAGCTTCGGCGGTGCTATGAACACTGAAGCTTTCTTT.

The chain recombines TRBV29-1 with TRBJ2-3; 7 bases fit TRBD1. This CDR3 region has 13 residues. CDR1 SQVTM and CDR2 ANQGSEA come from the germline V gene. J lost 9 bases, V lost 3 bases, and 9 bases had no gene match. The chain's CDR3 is CSVDKGQFSTQYF. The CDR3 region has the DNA TGCAGCGTTGACAAGGGACAGTTTTCAACGCAGTATTTT.

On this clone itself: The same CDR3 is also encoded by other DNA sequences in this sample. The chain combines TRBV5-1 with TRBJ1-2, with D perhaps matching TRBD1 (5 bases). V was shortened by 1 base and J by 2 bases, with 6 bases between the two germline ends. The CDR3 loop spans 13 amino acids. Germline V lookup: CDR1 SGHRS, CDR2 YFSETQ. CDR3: CASSLSGNYGYTF. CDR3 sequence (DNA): TGCGCCAGCAGCTTGTCAGGGAACTATGGCTACACCTTC.

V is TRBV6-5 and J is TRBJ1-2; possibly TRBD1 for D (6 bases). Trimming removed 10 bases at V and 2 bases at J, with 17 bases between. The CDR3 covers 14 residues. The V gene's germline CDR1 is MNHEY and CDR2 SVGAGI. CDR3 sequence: CATVRGAGNYGYTF. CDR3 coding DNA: TGTGCCACCGTCAGGGGTGCAGGGAACTATGGCTACACCTTC.

This CDR3 is CASSTGLAGGLNEQFF. The CDR3 DNA sequence: TGTGCCAGCAGCACGGGACTAGCGGGAGGGCTCAATGAGCAGTTCTTC. This chain links TRBV5-8 with TRBJ2-1, with TRBD2 matching over 16 bases. Trimming at V came to 4 bases and at J to 6 bases, leaving 4 bases not matched to a gene. Germline assignment: CDR1 SGHTS and CDR2 YDEGEE. The CDR3 totals 16 residues.

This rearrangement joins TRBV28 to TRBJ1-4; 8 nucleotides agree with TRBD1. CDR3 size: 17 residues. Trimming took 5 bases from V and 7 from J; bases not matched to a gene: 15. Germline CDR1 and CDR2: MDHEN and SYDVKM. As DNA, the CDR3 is TGTGCCAGCAGTATTCAGGGCAGGGGGCGGGAGAGTGAAAAACTGTTTTTT. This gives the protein CASSIQGRGRESEKLFF.

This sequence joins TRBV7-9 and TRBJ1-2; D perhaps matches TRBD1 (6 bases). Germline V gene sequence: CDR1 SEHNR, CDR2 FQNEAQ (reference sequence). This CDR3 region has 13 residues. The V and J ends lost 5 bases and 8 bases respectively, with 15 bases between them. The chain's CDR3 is CASSPLGGRGYTF. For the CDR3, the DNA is TGTGCCAGCAGCCCCTTAGGGGGACGGGGCTACACCTTC.

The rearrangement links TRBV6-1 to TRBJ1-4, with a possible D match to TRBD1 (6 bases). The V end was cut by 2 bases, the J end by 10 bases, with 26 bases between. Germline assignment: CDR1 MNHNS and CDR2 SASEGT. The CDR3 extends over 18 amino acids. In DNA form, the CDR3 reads TGTGCCAGCAGTGAAAGCGCGGGAGTACTGGAGCAAGGGGGAAAACTGTTTTTT. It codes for CASSESAGVLEQGGKLFF.

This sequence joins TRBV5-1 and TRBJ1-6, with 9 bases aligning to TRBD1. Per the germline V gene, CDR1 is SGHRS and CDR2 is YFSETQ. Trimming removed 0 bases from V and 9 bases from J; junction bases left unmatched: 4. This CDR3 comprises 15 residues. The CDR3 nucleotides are TGCGCCAGCAGCTTGGGACAGGGGGTAGGTTCACCCCTCCACTTT. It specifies CASSLGQGVGSPLHF.

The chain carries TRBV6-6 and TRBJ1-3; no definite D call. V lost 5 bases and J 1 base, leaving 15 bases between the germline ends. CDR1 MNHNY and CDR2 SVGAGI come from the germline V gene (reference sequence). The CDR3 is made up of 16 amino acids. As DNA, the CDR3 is TGTGCCAGCAGTCAGACCCGGGGTATATCTGGAAACACCATATATTTT. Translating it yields CASSQTRGISGNTIYF.

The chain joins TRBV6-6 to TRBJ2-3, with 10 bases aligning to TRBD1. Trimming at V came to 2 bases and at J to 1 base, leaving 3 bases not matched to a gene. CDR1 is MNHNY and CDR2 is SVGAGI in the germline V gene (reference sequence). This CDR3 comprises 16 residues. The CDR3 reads CASSYRGTGGTDTQYF. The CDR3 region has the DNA TGTGCCAGCAGTTACAGGGGGACAGGGGGCACAGATACGCAGTATTTT.

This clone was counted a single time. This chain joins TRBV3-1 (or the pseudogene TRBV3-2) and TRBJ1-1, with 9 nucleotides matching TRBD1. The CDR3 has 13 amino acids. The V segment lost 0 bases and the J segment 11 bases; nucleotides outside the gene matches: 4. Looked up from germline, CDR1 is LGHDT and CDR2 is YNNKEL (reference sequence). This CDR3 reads CASSQDRGQGAFF. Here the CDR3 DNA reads TGTGCCAGCAGCCAAGACCGCGGACAGGGGGCTTTCTTT.

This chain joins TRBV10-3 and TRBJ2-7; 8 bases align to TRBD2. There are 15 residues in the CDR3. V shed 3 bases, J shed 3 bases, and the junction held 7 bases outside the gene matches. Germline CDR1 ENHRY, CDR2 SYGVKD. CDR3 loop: CAISEQGGLVYEQYF. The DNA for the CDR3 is TGTGCCATCAGTGAACAAGGGGGACTAGTCTACGAGCAGTACTTC.

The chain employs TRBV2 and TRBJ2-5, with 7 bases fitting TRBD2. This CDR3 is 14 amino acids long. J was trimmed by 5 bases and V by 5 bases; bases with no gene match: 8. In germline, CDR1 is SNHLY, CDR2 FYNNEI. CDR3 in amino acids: CASSSQAGSETQYF. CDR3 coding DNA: TGTGCCAGCAGTAGCCAAGCGGGAAGCGAGACCCAGTACTTC.

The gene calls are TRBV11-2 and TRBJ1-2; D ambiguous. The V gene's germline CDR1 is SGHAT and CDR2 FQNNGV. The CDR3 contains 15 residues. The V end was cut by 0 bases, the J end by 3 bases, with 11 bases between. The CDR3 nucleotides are TGTGCCAGCAGCTTAGAGGCGCGGCGGCACTATGGCTACACCTTC. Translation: CASSLEARRHYGYTF. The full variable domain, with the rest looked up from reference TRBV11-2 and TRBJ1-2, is EAGVAQSPRYKIIEKRQSVAFWCNPISGHATLYWYQQILGQGPKLLIQFQNNGVVDDSQLPKDRFSAERLKGVDSTLKIQPAKLEDSAVYLCASSLEARRHYGYTFGSGTRLTVV.

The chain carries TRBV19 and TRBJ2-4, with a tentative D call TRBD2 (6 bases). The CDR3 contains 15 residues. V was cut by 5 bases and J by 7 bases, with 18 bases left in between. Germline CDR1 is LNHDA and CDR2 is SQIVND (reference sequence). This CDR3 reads CASSGGVALANIQYF. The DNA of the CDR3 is TGTGCCAGTAGTGGAGGGGTGGCCCTTGCCAACATTCAGTACTTC.

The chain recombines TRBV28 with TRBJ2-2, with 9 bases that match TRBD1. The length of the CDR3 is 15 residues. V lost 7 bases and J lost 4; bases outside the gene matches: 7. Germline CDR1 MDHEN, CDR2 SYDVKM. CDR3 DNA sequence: TGTGCCAGCACCGGGACAGGGTACAGCACCGGGGAGCTGTTTTTT. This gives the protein CASTGTGYSTGELFF.

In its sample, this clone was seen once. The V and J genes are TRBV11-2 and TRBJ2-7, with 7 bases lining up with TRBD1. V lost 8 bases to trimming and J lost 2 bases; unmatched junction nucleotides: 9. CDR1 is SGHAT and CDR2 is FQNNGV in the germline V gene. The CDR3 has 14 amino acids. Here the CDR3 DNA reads TGTGCCAGCCGGCGTCCGGGACAGACCTACGAGCAGTACTTC. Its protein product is CASRRPGQTYEQYF.

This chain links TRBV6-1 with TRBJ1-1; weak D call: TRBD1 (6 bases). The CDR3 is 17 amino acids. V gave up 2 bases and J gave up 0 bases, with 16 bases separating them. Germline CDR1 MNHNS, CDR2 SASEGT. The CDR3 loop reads CASSELVGRGMNTEAFF. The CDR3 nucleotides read TGTGCCAGCAGTGAACTGGTTGGCAGGGGCATGAACACTGAAGCTTTCTTT.

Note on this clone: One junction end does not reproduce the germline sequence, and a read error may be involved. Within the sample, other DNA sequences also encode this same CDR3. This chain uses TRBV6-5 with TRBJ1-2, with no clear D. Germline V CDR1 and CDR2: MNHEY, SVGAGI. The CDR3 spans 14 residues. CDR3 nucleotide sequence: TGTGCCTCGACTTGGGGAGAATCTAATTATGGCTACACCTTC. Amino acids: CASTWGESNYGYTF.

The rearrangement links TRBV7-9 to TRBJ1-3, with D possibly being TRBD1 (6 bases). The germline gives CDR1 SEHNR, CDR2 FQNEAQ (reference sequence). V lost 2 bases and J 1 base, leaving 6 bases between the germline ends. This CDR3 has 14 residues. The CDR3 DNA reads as TGTGCCAGCAGCTTACAGGGGTCTGGAAACACCATATATTTT. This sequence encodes CASSLQGSGNTIYF.

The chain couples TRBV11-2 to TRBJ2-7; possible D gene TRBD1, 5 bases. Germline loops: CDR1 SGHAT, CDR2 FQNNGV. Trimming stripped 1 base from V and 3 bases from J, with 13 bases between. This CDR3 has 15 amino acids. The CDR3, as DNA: TGTGCCAGCAGCTTAGGAATGGGTCAGGGCTACGAGCAGTACTTC. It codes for CASSLGMGQGYEQYF.

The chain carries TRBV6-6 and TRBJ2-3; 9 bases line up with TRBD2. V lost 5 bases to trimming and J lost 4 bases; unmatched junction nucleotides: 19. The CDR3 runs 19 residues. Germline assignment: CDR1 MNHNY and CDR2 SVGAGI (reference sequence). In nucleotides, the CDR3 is TGTGCCAGCAGTCCCCAGCAAGTCCGGGGCGGGGGGGGCGCAGATACGCAGTATTTT. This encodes CASSPQQVRGGGGADTQYF.

CDR3 bases: TGCGCCAGCGGGCGGACTAGCCAAGAGACCCAGTACTTC. It translates to CASGRTSQETQYF. This sequence joins TRBV10-2 and TRBJ2-5; 7 positions match TRBD2. Per germline, CDR1 WSHSY and CDR2 SAAADI. This CDR3 is built from 13 residues. Unmatched junction bases numbered 4, after V lost 8 bases and J lost 1 base.

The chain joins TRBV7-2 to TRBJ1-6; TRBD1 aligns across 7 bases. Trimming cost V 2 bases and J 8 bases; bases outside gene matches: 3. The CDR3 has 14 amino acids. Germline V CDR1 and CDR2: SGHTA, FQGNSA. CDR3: CASSLQGVDSPLHF. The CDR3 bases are TGTGCCAGCAGCTTACAGGGGGTGGATTCACCCCTCCACTTT.

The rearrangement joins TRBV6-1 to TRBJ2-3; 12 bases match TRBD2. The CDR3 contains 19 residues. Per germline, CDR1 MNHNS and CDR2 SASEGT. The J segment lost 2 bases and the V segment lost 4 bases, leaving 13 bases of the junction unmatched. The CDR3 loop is CASSAGTSGPTLLTDTQYF. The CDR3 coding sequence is TGTGCCAGCAGTGCCGGGACTAGCGGGCCCACCCTCCTCACAGATACGCAGTATTTT.

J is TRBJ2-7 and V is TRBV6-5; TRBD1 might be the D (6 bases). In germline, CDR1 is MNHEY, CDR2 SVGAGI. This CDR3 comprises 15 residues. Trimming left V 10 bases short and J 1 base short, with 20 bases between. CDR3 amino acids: CATRGGGVTSYEQYF. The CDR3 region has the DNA TGTGCCACTCGAGGGGGTGGGGTGACGTCCTACGAGCAGTACTTC.